The present T cell receptor (beta chain) was sequenced within a study of blood T cells in healthy people across ages. On this clonotype: The antigen is not known.

A sample-barcoded 5' primer and a J-beta primer mix were used in a second PCR of roughly 7 to 12 cycles. Every cDNA molecule carried a tag from a template-switch adaptor bearing 12 random nucleotides. In TCRdb, the 5' RACE reads were re-called with MiXCR into one record per CDR3 protein. The data show about 1.8 million distinct CDR3 sequences, with roughly 49% seen just once and approximately 2.1% held by the top ten. Isolation yielded PBMCs, at least 6.5 million per sample, in every case. V was clipped by 1 base and J by 10 bases, with 14 bases between them. Germline V CDR1 and CDR2: SGHTA, FQGNSA. This CDR3 region has 15 residues. Findings and caveats of the study: Long-lived donors had more naive CD4+ cells and higher diversity than aged donors. Estimated diversity that came from one million T cells was considered an underestimate.

The receptor was isolated from a woman between 40 and 55 years old in good health. The chain carries TRBV7-2 and TRBJ1-6; D not resolved. Input material: blood. CDR3 residues: CASSLENGSRSPLHF. DNA of the CDR3: TGTGCCAGCAGCTTAGAGAACGGGTCCAGGTCACCCCTCCACTTT.